The 15 T cell receptor beta chains below come from one sample, sequenced in a study of regulatory T cells in long-lasting Graves disease. The time point here: newly diagnosed GD, antithyroid drugs for less than 3 months. Researchers made the TCR library from RNA that was extracted from PBMCs. With iRepertoire HTBI primers and Arm-PCR of CDR3 regions, TCR beta libraries were built. From the multiplex PCR reads, TCRdb called clonotypes with MiXCR, one entry per CDR3 protein. This repertoire shows 350,000 to 500,000 distinct CDR3 sequences, 15% to 20% found once; its top ten account for under 30%. The data also belong to a second study, concerning T cells in Graves' hyperthyroidism and ophthalmopathy.

The specimen was peripheral blood mononuclear cells (PBMCs), collected at new diagnosis, from a patient treated with antithyroid drugs. These TCRs come from a woman under 30 with Graves disease.

V and J are TRBV12-3 or TRBV12-4 and TRBJ2-1; 9 nucleotides line up with TRBD1. The length of the CDR3 is 21 residues. V lost 3 bases, J lost 4 bases, and 22 bases stayed unmatched. This CDR3 is CASSFQGRGTGFSSEYNEQFF. The CDR3 DNA reads as TGTGCCAGCAGTTTTCAAGGGAGGGGGACAGGGTTTTCCAGTGAATACAATGAGCAGTTCTTC.

This clonotype was seen at least ten times. J is TRBJ2-3 and V is TRBV7-3; 15 bases line up with TRBD2. The CDR3 sequence is 16 residues long. Germline V gene lookup returns CDR1 SGHTA and CDR2 FQGTGA. Trimming cost V 5 bases and J 6 bases; bases outside gene matches: 6. The CDR3 reads CASSTTGTSGGDTQYF. CDR3 bases: TGTGCCAGCAGCACGACCGGGACTAGCGGGGGGGATACGCAGTATTTT.

The table lists this clonotype with a few counts. The chain joins TRBV7-2 to TRBJ2-2; D remains ambiguous. The V gene lost 7 bases and the J gene lost 6 bases, with 12 bases spanning the gap. Germline CDR1 reads SGHTA; CDR2 reads FQGNSA. This CDR3 spans 13 amino acids. CDR3 coding DNA: TGTGCCAGCAAGCTGGACGGGCCCGGGGAGCTGTTTTTT. This gives the protein CASKLDGPGELFF.

The sample holds many counts of this clonotype. The V and J genes are TRBV3-1 and TRBJ1-1, with D tentatively TRBD1 (5 bases). V shed 1 base and J shed 5 bases, with 14 bases lying between them. CDR1 LGHDT and CDR2 YNNKEL come from the germline V gene (reference sequence). The CDR3 is 15 residues long. CDR3 protein: CASSQGSGAGTEAFF. DNA for the CDR3: TGTGCCAGCAGCCAAGGTTCCGGGGCGGGAACTGAAGCTTTCTTT.

In this sample, this clonotype turned up a few times. The chain links TRBV30 to TRBJ2-5; D assignment may be TRBD1 or TRBD2 (5 bases each). This CDR3 region has 13 residues. Germline CDR1 is GTSNPN and CDR2 is SVGIG (reference sequence). CDR3 DNA sequence: TGTGCTGCTAATGAGGGGCCGCGGGAGACCCAGTACTTC. Translating it yields CAANEGPRETQYF.

This clonotype appeared many times. V is TRBV28 and J is TRBJ2-1; possible D gene TRBD2, 5 bases. V lost 6 bases and J 2 bases, leaving 11 bases between the germline ends. This CDR3 is built from 14 residues. Germline CDR1 MDHEN, CDR2 SYDVKM. CDR3 in amino acids: CASRLDGTYNEQFF. The CDR3, as DNA: TGTGCCAGCAGACTAGACGGAACCTACAATGAGCAGTTCTTC.

This clonotype was seen only a few times. This chain joins TRBV24-1 and TRBJ2-3, with 8 positions matching TRBD1. From germline, CDR1 is KGHDR and CDR2 SFDVKD. The CDR3 contains 15 residues. V was clipped by 4 bases and J by 4 bases; unmatched bases: 6. CDR3 sequence: CATSDQDREADTQYF. For the CDR3, the DNA is TGTGCCACCAGTGACCAGGACAGGGAAGCAGATACGCAGTATTTT.

This clonotype was found many times. The chain has TRBV11-1 and TRBJ2-1; D is undetermined. This CDR3 has 13 residues. Trimming left V 1 base short and J 4 bases short, with 5 bases between. The V gene's germline CDR1 is SGHAT and CDR2 FQDESV (reference sequence). The CDR3 loop reads CASSLDTYNEQFF. In DNA, the CDR3 is TGTGCCAGCAGCTTAGACACTTACAATGAGCAGTTCTTC. The whole variable domain, filled in from reference TRBV11-1 and TRBJ2-1, reads EAEVAQSPRYKITEKSQAVAFWCDPISGHATLYWYRQILGQGPELLVQFQDESVVDDSQLPKDRFSAERLKGVDSTLKIQPAELGDSAMYLCASSLDTYNEQFFGPGTRLTVL.

This rearrangement joins TRBV12-3 or TRBV12-4 to TRBJ1-1; D perhaps matches TRBD1 (5 bases). The CDR3 runs to 12 residues. Trimming removed 5 bases at V and 9 bases at J, with 13 bases between. This CDR3 is CASSPRGGQAFF. The CDR3 DNA sequence: TGTGCCAGCAGTCCGAGGGGCGGCCAAGCTTTCTTT.

This clonotype was found many times. The genes are TRBV12-3 or TRBV12-4 and TRBJ2-7; D is undetermined. Between the trimmed V and J ends, which lost 3 bases and 0 bases, there was a span of 9 bases. The CDR3 sequence is 14 residues long. Here the CDR3 DNA reads TGTGCCAGCAGTTTTACTGGCGCCTCCTACGAGCAGTACTTC. Encoded protein: CASSFTGASYEQYF.

This clonotype has a count of ten or more. The rearrangement uses TRBV28 and TRBJ2-7; D assignment may be TRBD1 or TRBD2 (6 bases each). CDR1 and CDR2 from the germline V gene are MDHEN and SYDVKM. CDR3 length: 15 residues. Trimming left V 6 bases short and J 2 bases short, with 17 bases between. CDR3 sequence: CASREGHQSTYEQYF. The CDR3, as DNA: TGTGCCAGCAGGGAGGGACACCAAAGCACCTACGAGCAGTACTTC.

The chain employs TRBV6-1 and TRBJ2-7; possible D gene TRBD1, 6 bases. V lost 6 bases to trimming and J lost 1 base, with 19 bases between them. The CDR3 loop spans 16 amino acids. Germline CDR1 reads MNHNS; CDR2 reads SASEGT. The CDR3 region is CASSPPGAVRSYEQYF. CDR3 sequence (DNA): TGTGCCAGCAGCCCCCCAGGGGCGGTGAGATCCTACGAGCAGTACTTC.

The chain has TRBV5-4 and TRBJ2-7; 7 bases align to TRBD1. Trimming took 4 bases from V and 3 from J; bases not matched to a gene: 7. The CDR3 runs 14 residues. Germline assignment: CDR1 SGHNT and CDR2 YYREEE (reference sequence). CDR3 protein: CASSHEGTDYEQYF. DNA for the CDR3: TGTGCCAGCAGCCACGAAGGGACAGACTACGAGCAGTACTTC.

This clonotype occurred a few times. The chain couples TRBV6-5 to TRBJ2-4; D is perhaps TRBD2 (6 bases). This CDR3 has 16 residues. Trimming left V 0 bases short and J 0 bases short, with 9 bases between. Per the germline V gene, CDR1 is MNHEY and CDR2 is SVGAGI. The DNA of the CDR3 is TGTGCCAGCAGTTACTCCCCGGGACTAGCCAAAAACATTCAGTACTTC. Translation gives CASSYSPGLAKNIQYF.

This clonotype was recorded once. One base away lies a much larger clone, so this may be a sequencing read error. The rearrangement links TRBV12-3 or TRBV12-4 to TRBJ1-4; TRBD1 is a possible D gene (5 bases). V lost 4 bases to trimming and J lost 10 bases, with 22 bases between them. The CDR3 covers 16 residues. The CDR3 protein is CASSSSGGGDLGKLFF. DNA for the CDR3: TGTGCCAGCAGTTCCTCCGGGGGAGGGGACCTCGGAAAACTGTTTTTT.